This TCR beta chain was captured by sequencing in a study of blood T cell repertoires in COVID-19. Turning to the study itself: Material from acute and convalescent COVID-19 was sourced from the United States, Italy and Spain.

Per the original data handling: Estimation of nucleated cell counts relied on the amplification of reference gene primers. TCRdb keeps only in-frame clones here, not all; method: immunoSEQ multiplex PCR. The DNA was the basis for D and trimming; V, J and clone size are from that table. The sample carries some 45,000 clones, around 85% recorded once. Germline V gene sequence: CDR1 LGHDT, CDR2 YNNKEL (reference sequence). The length of the CDR3 is 17 residues. J was trimmed by 7 bases and V by 2 bases; bases with no gene match: 8. The TCR was taken from a human donor in a cohort sampled during active COVID-19. What was sequenced was peripheral blood. The chain joins TRBV3-1 (or the pseudogene TRBV3-2) to TRBJ2-2; 12 bases are shared with TRBD2. The CDR3 loop is CASSQSPGTSGFGELFF. The CDR3 DNA reads as TGTGCCAGCAGCCAATCGCCCGGGACTAGCGGGTTCGGGGAGCTGTTTTTT.